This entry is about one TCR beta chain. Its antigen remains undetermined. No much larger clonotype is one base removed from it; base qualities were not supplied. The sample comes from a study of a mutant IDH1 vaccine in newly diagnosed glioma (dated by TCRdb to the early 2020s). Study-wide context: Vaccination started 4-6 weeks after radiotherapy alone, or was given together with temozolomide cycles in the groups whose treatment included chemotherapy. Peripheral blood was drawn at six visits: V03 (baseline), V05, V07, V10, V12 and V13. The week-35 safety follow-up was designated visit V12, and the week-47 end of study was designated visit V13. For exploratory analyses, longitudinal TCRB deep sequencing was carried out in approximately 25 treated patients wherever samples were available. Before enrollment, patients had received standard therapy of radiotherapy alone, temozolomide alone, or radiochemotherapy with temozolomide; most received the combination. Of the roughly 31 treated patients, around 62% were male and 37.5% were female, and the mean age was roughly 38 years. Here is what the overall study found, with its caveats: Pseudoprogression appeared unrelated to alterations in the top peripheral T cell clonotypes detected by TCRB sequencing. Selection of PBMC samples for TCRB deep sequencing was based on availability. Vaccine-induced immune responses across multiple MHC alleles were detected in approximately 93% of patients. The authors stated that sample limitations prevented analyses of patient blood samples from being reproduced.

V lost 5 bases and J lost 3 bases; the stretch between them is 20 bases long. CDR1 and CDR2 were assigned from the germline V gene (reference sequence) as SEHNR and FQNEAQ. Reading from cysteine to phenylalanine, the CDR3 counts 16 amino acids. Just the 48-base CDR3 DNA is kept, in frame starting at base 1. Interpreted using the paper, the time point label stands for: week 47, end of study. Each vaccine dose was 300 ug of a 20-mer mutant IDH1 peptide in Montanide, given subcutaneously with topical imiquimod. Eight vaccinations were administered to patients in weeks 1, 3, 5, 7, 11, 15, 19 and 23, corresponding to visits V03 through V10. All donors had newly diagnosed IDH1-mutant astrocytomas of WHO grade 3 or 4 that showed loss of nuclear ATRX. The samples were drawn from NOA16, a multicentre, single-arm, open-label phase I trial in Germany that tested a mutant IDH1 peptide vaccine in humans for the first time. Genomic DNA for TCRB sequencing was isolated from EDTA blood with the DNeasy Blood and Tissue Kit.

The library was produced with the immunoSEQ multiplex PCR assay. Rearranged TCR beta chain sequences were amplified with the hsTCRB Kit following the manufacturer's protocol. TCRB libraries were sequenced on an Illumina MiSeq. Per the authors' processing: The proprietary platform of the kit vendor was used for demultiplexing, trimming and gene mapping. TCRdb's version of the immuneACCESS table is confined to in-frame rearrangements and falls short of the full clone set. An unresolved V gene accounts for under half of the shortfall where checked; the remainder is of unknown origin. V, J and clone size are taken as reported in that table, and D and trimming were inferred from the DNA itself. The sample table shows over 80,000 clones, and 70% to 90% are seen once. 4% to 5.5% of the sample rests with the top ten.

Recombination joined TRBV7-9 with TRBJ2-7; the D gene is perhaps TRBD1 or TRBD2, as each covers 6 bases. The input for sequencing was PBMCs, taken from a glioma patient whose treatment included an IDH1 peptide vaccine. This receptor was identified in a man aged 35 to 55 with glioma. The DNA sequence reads TGTGCCAGCAGCGTCAGGAGGGACAAGGCCCTCTACGAGCAGTACTTC. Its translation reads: CASSVRRDKALYEQYF.